These 11 T cell receptor beta chains originate from one sample sequenced in a study of cytomegalovirus exposure and HLA in healthy donors. The PCR was carried out with 60 Vbeta primers and 13 Jbeta primers. Generated by immunoSEQ multiplex PCR, the TCRdb table keeps only in-frame clones and is missing some. The sample comprises approximately 170,000 clones, about 75% of which are singletons, and about 7.4% rests with the top ten. Sequenced input: PBMCs. The receptors stem from a male donor in good health and CMV-seropositive.

The chain has TRBV5-4 and TRBJ1-1, with D possibly being TRBD1 (5 bases). Trimming left V 0 bases short and J 2 bases short, with 14 bases between. The CDR3 sequence is 16 residues long. Germline V gene sequence: CDR1 SGHNT, CDR2 YYREEE (reference sequence). CDR3 region: CASSLGAGQVNTEAFF. As DNA, the CDR3 is TGTGCCAGCAGCTTGGGTGCGGGGCAGGTAAACACTGAAGCTTTCTTT.

The CDR3 nucleotides are TGTGCCTGGACCATCGGACATCCAACTAATGAAAAACTGTTTTTT. Translated, it gives CAWTIGHPTNEKLFF. V is TRBV30 and J is TRBJ1-4; possibly TRBD1 for D (5 bases). The germline CDR1 and CDR2 sequences are GTSNPN and SVGIG (reference sequence). The CDR3 length is 15 residues. Trimming stripped 4 bases from V and 0 bases from J, with 12 bases between.

The rearrangement uses TRBV11-3 and TRBJ2-5; 7 bases are shared with TRBD1. The better agreement between TRBJ2-7 and the DNA end casts doubt on the J call. Germline CDR1 SGHNT, CDR2 YENEEA. The CDR3 totals 15 residues. The CDR3 nucleotides are TGTGCCAGCAGCTTAGGGACAGGTGGTGCTTACGAGCAGTACTTC. Its protein is CASSLGTGGAYEQYF.

The chain has TRBV27 and TRBJ1-1; D call uncertain. Germline V lookup: CDR1 MNHEY, CDR2 SMNVEV (reference sequence). The CDR3 is 13 residues long. V was clipped by 6 bases and J by 4 bases, with 12 bases between them. The CDR3 nucleotides read TGTGCCAGCAGGTATTATGCGTCCACTGAAGCTTTCTTT. Translating gives CASRYYASTEAFF.

The chain is built from TRBV5-1 and TRBJ1-1; D is possibly TRBD1 (5 bases). This CDR3 has 14 residues. V was cut by 0 bases and J by 2 bases, with 8 bases left in between. Per the germline V gene, CDR1 is SGHRS and CDR2 is YFSETQ. The CDR3 DNA follows: TGCGCCAGCAGCTTGGGCGGGACTAACACTGAAGCTTTCTTT. Protein: CASSLGGTNTEAFF.

The V and J genes are TRBV6-5 and TRBJ2-5; TRBD2 is a possible D gene (6 bases). Germline V lookup: CDR1 MNHEY, CDR2 SVGAGI. V shed 0 bases and J shed 5 bases, with 10 bases lying between them. This CDR3 has 14 amino acids. The CDR3 reads CASSYSEGTETQYF. The CDR3 DNA is TGTGCCAGCAGTTACTCGGAGGGGACCGAGACCCAGTACTTC.

The chain couples TRBV19 to TRBJ1-5; D is perhaps TRBD1 (6 bases). Trimming stripped 6 bases from V and 7 bases from J, with 16 bases between. CDR3 length equals 14 residues. CDR1 is LNHDA and CDR2 is SQIVND in the germline V gene (reference sequence). CDR3 DNA: TGTGCCAGTAGAGACAGGCGTCCGGACCAGCCCCAGCATTTT. Translation: CASRDRRPDQPQHF.

This chain joins TRBV7-9 and TRBJ1-2, with D unresolved. Trimming pared 4 bases from V and 5 bases from J, leaving 11 bases between. Germline-derived CDR1 and CDR2 are SEHNR and FQNEAQ (reference sequence). This CDR3 contains 13 residues. CDR3 sequence reads: CASSSGSLYGYTF. CDR3 bases: TGTGCCAGCAGCTCGGGGAGTTTATATGGCTACACCTTC.

This chain uses TRBV4-3 with TRBJ1-2; maybe TRBD1 (6 bases). The CDR3 loop spans 16 amino acids. Per the germline V gene, CDR1 is LGHNA and CDR2 is YSLEER. V was pared by 0 bases and J by 2 bases, with 13 bases between. The CDR3 nucleotides are TGCGCCAGCAGCCAAGATTTGTGGGGGCAGAACTATGGCTACACCTTC. Its translation: CASSQDLWGQNYGYTF.

The chain employs TRBV6-5 and TRBJ2-1; 8 bases fit TRBD1. The CDR3 contains 16 residues. The junction had 12 bases not matched to a gene; V was cut back by 4 bases and J by 7 bases. Germline loops: CDR1 MNHEY, CDR2 SVGAGI. The CDR3 bases are TGTGCCAGCAGTTCAATTGGGACAGGCGAAAAAAATGAGCAGTTCTTC. Residues: CASSSIGTGEKNEQFF.

CDR3 nucleotides: TGTGCCAGCAGCCCCTACCCGGGATCCGACCCAGATACGCAGTATTTT. This sequence encodes CASSPYPGSDPDTQYF. The V gene is TRBV6-4, the J gene TRBJ2-3, with a tentative D call TRBD2 (5 bases). The germline V gene encodes CDR1 MRHNA and CDR2 SNTAGT. The CDR3 covers 16 residues. V dropped 6 bases and J dropped 4 bases, with 20 bases sitting between them.